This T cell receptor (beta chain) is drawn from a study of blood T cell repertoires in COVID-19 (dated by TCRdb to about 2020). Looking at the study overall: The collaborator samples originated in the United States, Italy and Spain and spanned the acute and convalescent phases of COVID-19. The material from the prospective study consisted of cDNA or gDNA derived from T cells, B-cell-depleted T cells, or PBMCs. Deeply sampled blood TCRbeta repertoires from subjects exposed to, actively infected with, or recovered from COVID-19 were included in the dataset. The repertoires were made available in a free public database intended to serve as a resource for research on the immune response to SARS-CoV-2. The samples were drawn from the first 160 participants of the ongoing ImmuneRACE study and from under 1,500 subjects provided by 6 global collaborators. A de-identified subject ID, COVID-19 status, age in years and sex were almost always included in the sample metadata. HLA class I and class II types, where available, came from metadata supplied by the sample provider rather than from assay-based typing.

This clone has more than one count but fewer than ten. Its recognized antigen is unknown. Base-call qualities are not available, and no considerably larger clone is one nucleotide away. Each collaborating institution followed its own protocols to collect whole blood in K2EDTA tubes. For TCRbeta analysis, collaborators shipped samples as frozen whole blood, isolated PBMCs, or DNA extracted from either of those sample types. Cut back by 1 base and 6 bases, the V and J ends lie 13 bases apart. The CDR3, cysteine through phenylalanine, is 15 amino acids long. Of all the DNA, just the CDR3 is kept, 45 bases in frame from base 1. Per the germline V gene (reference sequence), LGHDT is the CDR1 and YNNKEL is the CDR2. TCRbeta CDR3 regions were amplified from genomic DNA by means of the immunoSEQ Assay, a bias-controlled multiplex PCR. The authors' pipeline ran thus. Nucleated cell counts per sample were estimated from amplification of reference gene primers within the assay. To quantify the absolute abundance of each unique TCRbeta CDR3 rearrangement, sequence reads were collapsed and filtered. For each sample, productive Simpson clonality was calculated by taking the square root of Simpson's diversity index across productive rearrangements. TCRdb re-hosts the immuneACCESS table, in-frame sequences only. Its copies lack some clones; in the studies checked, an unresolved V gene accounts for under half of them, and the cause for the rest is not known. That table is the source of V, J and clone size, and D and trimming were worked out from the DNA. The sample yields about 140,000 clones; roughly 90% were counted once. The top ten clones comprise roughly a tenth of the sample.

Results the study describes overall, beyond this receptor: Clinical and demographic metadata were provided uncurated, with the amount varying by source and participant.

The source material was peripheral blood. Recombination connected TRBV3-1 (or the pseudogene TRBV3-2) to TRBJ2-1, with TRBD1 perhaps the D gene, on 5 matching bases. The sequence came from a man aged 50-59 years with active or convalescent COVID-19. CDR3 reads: CASSQAYGAINEQFF. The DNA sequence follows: TGTGCCAGCAGCCAAGCATATGGGGCGATCAATGAGCAGTTCTTC.